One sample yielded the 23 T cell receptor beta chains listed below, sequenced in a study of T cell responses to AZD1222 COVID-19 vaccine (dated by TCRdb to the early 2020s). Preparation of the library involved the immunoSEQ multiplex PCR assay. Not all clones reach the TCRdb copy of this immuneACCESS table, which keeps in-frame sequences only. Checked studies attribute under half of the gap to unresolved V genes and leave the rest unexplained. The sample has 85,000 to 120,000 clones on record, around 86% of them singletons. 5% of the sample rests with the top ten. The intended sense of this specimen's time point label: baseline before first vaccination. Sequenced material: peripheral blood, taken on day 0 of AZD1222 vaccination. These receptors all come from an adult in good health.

CDR3 residues: CASSFRDSTYEQYF. As DNA, the CDR3 is TGCGCCAGCAGCTTCCGGGACTCCACCTACGAGCAGTACTTC. The J gene is TRBJ2-7, the V gene TRBV5-1; D may be TRBD2 (6 bases). V dropped 2 bases and J dropped 2 bases, with 11 bases sitting between them. The CDR3 contains 14 residues. CDR1 and CDR2 from the germline V gene are SGHRS and YFSETQ.

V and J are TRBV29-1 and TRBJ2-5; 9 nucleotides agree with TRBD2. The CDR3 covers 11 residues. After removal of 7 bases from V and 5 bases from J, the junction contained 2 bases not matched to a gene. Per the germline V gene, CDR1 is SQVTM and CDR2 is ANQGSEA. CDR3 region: CSAREGETQYF. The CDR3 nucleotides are TGCAGCGCGCGGGAGGGGGAGACCCAGTACTTC.

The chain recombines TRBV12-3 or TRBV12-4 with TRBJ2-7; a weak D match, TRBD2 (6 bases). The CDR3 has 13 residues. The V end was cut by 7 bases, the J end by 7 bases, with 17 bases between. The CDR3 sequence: CASTNTAGLEQYF. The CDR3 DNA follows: TGTGCCAGCACCAACACTGCGGGGTTGGAGCAGTACTTC.

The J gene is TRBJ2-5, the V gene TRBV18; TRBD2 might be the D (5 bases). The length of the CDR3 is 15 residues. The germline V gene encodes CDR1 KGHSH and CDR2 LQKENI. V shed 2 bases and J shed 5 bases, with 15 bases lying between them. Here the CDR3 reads CASSPASRAKETQYF. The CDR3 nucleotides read TGTGCCAGCTCACCAGCATCGAGGGCCAAGGAGACCCAGTACTTC.

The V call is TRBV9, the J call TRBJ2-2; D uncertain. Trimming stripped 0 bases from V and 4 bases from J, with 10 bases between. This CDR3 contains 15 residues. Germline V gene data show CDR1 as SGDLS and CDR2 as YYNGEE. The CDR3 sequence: CASSVGSIGTGELFF. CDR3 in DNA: TGTGCCAGCAGCGTAGGGTCGATAGGCACCGGGGAGCTGTTTTTT.

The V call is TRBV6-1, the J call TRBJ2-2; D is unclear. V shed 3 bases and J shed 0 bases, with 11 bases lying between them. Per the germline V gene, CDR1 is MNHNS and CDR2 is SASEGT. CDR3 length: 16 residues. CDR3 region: CASSDAGRTNTGELFF. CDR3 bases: TGTGCCAGCAGTGATGCAGGACGGACGAACACCGGGGAGCTGTTTTTT.

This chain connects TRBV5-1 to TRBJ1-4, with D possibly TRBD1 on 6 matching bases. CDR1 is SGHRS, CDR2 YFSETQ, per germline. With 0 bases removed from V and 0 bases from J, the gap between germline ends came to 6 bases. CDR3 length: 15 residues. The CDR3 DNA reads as TGCGCCAGCAGCTTGGGGACAGCAACTAATGAAAAACTGTTTTTT. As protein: CASSLGTATNEKLFF.

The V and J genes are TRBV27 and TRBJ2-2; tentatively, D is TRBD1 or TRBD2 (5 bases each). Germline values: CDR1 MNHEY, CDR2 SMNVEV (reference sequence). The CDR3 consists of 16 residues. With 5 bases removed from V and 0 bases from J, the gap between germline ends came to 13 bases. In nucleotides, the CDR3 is TGTGCCAGCAGTGCCACTGGGGGTGCGAACACCGGGGAGCTGTTTTTT. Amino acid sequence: CASSATGGANTGELFF.

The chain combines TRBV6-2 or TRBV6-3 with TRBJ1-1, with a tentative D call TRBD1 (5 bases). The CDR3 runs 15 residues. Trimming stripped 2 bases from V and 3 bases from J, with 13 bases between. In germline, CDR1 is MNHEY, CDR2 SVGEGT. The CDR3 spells CASSYPRLGDTEAFF. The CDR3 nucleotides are TGTGCCAGCAGTTACCCCAGATTGGGGGACACTGAAGCTTTCTTT.

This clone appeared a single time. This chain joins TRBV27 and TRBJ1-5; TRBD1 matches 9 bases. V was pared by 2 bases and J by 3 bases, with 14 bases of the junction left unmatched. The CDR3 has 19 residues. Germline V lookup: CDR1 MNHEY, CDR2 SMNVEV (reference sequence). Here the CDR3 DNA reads TGTGCCAGCAGTTTAGTCGCCCCGACCGGGACAGGGTACAATCAGCCCCAGCATTTT. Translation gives CASSLVAPTGTGYNQPQHF.

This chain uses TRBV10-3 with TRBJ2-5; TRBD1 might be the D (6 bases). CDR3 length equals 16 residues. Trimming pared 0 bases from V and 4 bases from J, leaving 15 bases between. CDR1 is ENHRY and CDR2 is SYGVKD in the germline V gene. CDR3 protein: CAISESSGKGGETQYF. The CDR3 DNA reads TGTGCCATCAGTGAGTCAAGCGGAAAAGGGGGAGAGACCCAGTACTTC.

The CDR3 spells CASTGSMNTEAFF. For the CDR3, the DNA is TGTGCCAGCACCGGCAGCATGAACACTGAAGCTTTCTTT. The chain uses TRBV2 and TRBJ1-1; D remains unclear. The CDR3 loop spans 13 amino acids. V shed 7 bases and J shed 0 bases, with 9 bases lying between them. Germline V gives CDR1 SNHLY, CDR2 FYNNEI. Based on the CDR3 plus reference TRBV2 and TRBJ1-1, the full variable domain is EPEVTQTPSHQVTQMGQEVILRCVPISNHLYFYWYRQILGQKVEFLVSFYNNEISEKSEIFDDQFSVERPDGSNFTLKIRSTKLEDSAMYFCASTGSMNTEAFFGQGTRLTVV.

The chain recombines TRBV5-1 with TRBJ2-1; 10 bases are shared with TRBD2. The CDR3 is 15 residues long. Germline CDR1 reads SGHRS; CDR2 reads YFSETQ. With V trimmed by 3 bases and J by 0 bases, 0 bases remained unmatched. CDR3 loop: CASSSSGSSYNEQFF. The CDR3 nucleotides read TGCGCCAGCAGCTCTAGCGGGAGCTCCTACAATGAGCAGTTCTTC.

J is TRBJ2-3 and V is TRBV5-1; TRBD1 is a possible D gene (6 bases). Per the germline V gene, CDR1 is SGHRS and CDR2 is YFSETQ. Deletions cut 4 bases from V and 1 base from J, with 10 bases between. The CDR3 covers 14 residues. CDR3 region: CASSVRTGTDTQYF. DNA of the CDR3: TGCGCCAGCAGCGTTCGGACAGGCACAGATACGCAGTATTTT.

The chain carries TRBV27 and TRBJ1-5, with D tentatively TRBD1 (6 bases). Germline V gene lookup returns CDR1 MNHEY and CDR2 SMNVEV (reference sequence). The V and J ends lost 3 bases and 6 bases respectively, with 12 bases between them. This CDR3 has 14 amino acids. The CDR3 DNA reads TGTGCCAGCAGTTTTCTCGGGGGGGCTCAGCCCCAGCATTTT. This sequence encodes CASSFLGGAQPQHF.

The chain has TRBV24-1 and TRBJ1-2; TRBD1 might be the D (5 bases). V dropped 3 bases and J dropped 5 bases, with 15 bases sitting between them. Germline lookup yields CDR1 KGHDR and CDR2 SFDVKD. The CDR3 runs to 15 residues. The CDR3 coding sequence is TGTGCCACCAGTGATCCTGGGGGGACTCCGTATGGCTACACCTTC. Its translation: CATSDPGGTPYGYTF.

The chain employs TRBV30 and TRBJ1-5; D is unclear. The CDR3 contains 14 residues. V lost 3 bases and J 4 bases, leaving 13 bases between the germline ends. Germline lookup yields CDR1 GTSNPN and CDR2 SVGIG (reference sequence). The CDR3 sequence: CAWRHRLGNQPQHF. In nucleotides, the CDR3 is TGTGCCTGGAGGCATCGTTTAGGGAATCAGCCCCAGCATTTT.

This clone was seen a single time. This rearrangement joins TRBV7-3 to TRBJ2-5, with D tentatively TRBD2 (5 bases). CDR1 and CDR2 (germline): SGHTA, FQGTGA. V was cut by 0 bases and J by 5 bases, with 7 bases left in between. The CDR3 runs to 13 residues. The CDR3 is CASSLTGGETQYF. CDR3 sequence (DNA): TGTGCCAGCAGCTTAACGGGCGGGGAGACCCAGTACTTC.

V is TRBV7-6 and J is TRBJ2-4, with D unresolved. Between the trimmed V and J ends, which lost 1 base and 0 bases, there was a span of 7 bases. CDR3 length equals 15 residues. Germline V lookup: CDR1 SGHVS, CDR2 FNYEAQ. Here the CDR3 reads CASSLGQVAKNIQYF. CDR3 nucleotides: TGTGCCAGCAGCTTAGGACAAGTAGCCAAAAACATTCAGTACTTC.

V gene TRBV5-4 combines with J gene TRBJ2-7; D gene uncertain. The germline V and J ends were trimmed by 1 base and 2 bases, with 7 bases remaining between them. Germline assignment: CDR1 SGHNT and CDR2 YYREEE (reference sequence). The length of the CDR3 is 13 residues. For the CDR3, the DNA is TGTGCCAGCAGCTTGTACTCTGCCTACGAGCAGTACTTC. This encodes CASSLYSAYEQYF.

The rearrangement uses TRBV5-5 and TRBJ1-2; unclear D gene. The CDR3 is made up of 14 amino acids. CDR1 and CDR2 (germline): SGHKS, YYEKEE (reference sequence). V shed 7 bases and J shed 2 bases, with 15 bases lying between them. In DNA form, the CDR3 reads TGTGCCAGCCTCCGCGGGCGAGGAAACTATGGCTACACCTTC. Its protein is CASLRGRGNYGYTF.

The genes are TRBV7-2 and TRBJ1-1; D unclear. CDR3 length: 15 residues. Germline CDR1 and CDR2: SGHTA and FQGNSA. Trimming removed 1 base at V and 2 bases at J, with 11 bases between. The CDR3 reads CASSLGSAANTEAFF. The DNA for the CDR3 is TGTGCCAGCAGCTTAGGATCCGCCGCTAACACTGAAGCTTTCTTT.

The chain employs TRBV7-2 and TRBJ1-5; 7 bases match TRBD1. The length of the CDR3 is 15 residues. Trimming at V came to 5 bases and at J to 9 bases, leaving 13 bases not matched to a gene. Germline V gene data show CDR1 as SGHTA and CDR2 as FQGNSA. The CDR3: CASSSDREPHRPQHF. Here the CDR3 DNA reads TGTGCCAGCAGCAGTGACAGGGAGCCCCATCGGCCCCAGCATTTT.